A single sample is the source of the 19 T cell receptor beta chains below, sequenced in a study of T cell responses to AZD1222 COVID-19 vaccine. Using immunoSEQ multiplex PCR, the repertoire was profiled, and TCRdb retains in-frame clones only, with some absent. The data contain some 99,000 clones, roughly 84% of them singletons. Sample: peripheral blood, taken 28 days after the second AZD1222 dose. Receptors were obtained from an adult who received the AZD1222 COVID-19 vaccine.

This chain uses TRBV5-1 with TRBJ2-5, with a weak D call TRBD1 (5 bases). The CDR3 extends over 15 amino acids. V shed 1 base and J shed 2 bases, with 12 bases lying between them. Germline loops: CDR1 SGHRS, CDR2 YFSETQ. The CDR3 loop reads CASSLQSGQQETQYF. The CDR3 DNA is TGCGCCAGCAGCTTGCAGTCCGGACAACAAGAGACCCAGTACTTC. Based on the CDR3 plus reference TRBV5-1 and TRBJ2-5, the full variable domain is KAGVTQTPRYLIKTRGQQVTLSCSPISGHRSVSWYQQTPGQGLQFLFEYFSETQRNKGNFPGRFSGRQFSNSRSEMNVSTLELGDSALYLCASSLQSGQQETQYFGPGTRLLVL.

This chain connects TRBV7-2 to TRBJ2-1; possible D gene TRBD1, 5 bases. Germline lookup yields CDR1 SGHTA and CDR2 FQGNSA. CDR3 length equals 17 residues. V lost 5 bases and J lost 2, with 19 bases in between. The CDR3 DNA follows: TGTGCCAGCAGCCGCCTGGCAGGGCGGATTACCTACAATGAGCAGTTCTTC. The encoded protein is CASSRLAGRITYNEQFF.

This chain connects TRBV21-1 to TRBJ1-2; the table assigns TRBD1, which was not confirmed against the DNA. TRBV21-1 is a known pseudogene. This CDR3 is built from 18 residues. The CDR3, as DNA: TGTGCCAGCAGCAAAGTGGGGAGACAGGTCATTTGGAACTATGGCTACACCTTC. Protein sequence: CASSKVGRQVIWNYGYTF.

The chain has TRBV5-1 and TRBJ1-4; 8 bases align to TRBD1. J lost 11 bases, V lost 4 bases, and 13 bases had no gene match. There are 15 residues in the CDR3. Germline lookup yields CDR1 SGHRS and CDR2 YFSETQ. This chain's CDR3 is CASSPGVTGGGKLFF. The DNA for the CDR3 is TGCGCCAGCAGCCCGGGAGTTACAGGGGGAGGGAAACTGTTTTTT.

The CDR3 region has the DNA TGTGCCATCAGTGAGTCGACAGGGTCGAAGGGCTACACCTTC. This codes for CAISESTGSKGYTF. The chain recombines TRBV10-3 with TRBJ1-2, with TRBD1 identical over 7 bases. CDR1 and CDR2 (germline): ENHRY, SYGVKD. V lost 0 bases and J lost 8; bases outside the gene matches: 6. The length of the CDR3 is 14 residues.

The rearrangement links TRBV21-1 to TRBJ2-4; the table calls TRBD1, which could not be checked here. TRBV21-1 is a recognized pseudogene. This CDR3 has 15 residues. CDR3 in DNA: TGTGCCAGCAGCAACTATCAGGGTGGGGAAAACATTCAGTACTTC. This gives the protein CASSNYQGGENIQYF.

V gene TRBV19 combines with J gene TRBJ2-7; D uncertain. Germline V gene lookup returns CDR1 LNHDA and CDR2 SQIVND (reference sequence). V was trimmed by 3 bases and J by 6 bases, leaving 6 bases between them. CDR3 length: 11 amino acids. CDR3 DNA sequence: TGTGCCAGTAGTATCGAGGCCGAGCAGTACTTC. Encoded protein: CASSIEAEQYF.

J is TRBJ1-6 and V is TRBV5-1; D gene ambiguous. Germline V gene lookup returns CDR1 SGHRS and CDR2 YFSETQ. Trimming stripped 0 bases from V and 5 bases from J, with 12 bases between. The CDR3 sequence is 16 residues long. The DNA of the CDR3 is TGCGCCAGCAGCTTGGCCGGGGTCCGGCATAATTCACCCCTCCACTTT. It translates to CASSLAGVRHNSPLHF.

A few counts support this clone. V is TRBV15 and J is TRBJ2-3; D tentatively fits TRBD1 or TRBD2 (5 bases each). The CDR3 has 16 amino acids. Germline CDR1 is LNHNV and CDR2 is YYDKDF (reference sequence). The germline V and J ends were trimmed by 5 bases and 7 bases, with 22 bases remaining between them. As DNA, the CDR3 is TGTGCCACCAGCGGACGTACCGGGGCGCCTTTGTATACGCAGTATTTT. It codes for CATSGRTGAPLYTQYF.

This sequence joins TRBV20-1 and TRBJ1-4; no definite D call. Between the trimmed V and J ends, which lost 7 bases and 8 bases, there was a span of 11 bases. Germline lookup yields CDR1 DFQATT and CDR2 SNEGSKA (reference sequence). The CDR3 length is 11 residues. The CDR3 DNA reads as TGCAGTGTTGCGATCCGGGAAAAACTGTTTTTT. Protein sequence: CSVAIREKLFF.

The J gene is TRBJ2-7, the V gene TRBV27; 8 bases are shared with TRBD1. The CDR3 extends over 14 amino acids. V shed 10 bases and J 2 bases; nucleotides not matched to a gene: 10. In germline, CDR1 is MNHEY, CDR2 SMNVEV (reference sequence). CDR3 protein: CATSPGTGPYEQYF. CDR3 coding DNA: TGTGCCACCTCCCCTGGGACAGGACCCTACGAGCAGTACTTC.

This chain connects TRBV3-1 (or the pseudogene TRBV3-2) to TRBJ1-3; D remains ambiguous. CDR3 length: 13 amino acids. CDR1 and CDR2 from the germline V gene are LGHDT and YNNKEL (reference sequence). V lost 0 bases to trimming and J lost 3 bases, with 3 bases between them. CDR3 in amino acids: CASSQDRGNTIYF. CDR3 DNA: TGTGCCAGCAGCCAAGATCGTGGAAACACCATATATTTT.

Only a few counts were recorded for this clone. The chain recombines TRBV27 with TRBJ1-1, with D maybe TRBD1 (5 bases). The germline V and J ends were trimmed by 6 bases and 3 bases, with 14 bases remaining between them. There are 14 residues in the CDR3. CDR1 MNHEY and CDR2 SMNVEV come from the germline V gene (reference sequence). The CDR3 loop reads CASSPTRVYTEAFF. The DNA for the CDR3 is TGTGCCAGCAGCCCAACCAGGGTTTACACTGAAGCTTTCTTT.

This chain uses TRBV14 with TRBJ2-7; 12 bases are shared with TRBD2. The CDR3 contains 15 residues. V lost 3 bases to trimming and J lost 3 bases; unmatched junction nucleotides: 3. Germline CDR1 is SGHDN and CDR2 is FVKESK. This CDR3 is CASSQTSGSYYEQYF. The CDR3 nucleotides read TGTGCCAGCAGCCAGACTAGCGGGAGTTACTACGAGCAGTACTTC.

This clone appeared a single time. Here the CDR3 reads CASRPDSPETQYF. CDR3 DNA: TGTGCCAGCAGACCGGATAGCCCAGAGACCCAGTACTTC. The rearrangement links TRBV5-4 to TRBJ2-5, with no clear D. V gave up 5 bases and J gave up 4 bases, with 12 bases separating them. CDR1 SGHNT and CDR2 YYREEE come from the germline V gene (reference sequence). CDR3 size: 13 residues.

The rearrangement links TRBV27 to TRBJ2-2; D is perhaps TRBD2 (6 bases). The CDR3 loop spans 15 amino acids. CDR1 MNHEY and CDR2 SMNVEV come from the germline V gene (reference sequence). Trimming took off 3 bases at V and 4 bases at J, with 12 bases between the two ends. CDR3 protein: CASSFFGGGTGELFF. In DNA, the CDR3 is TGTGCCAGCAGTTTCTTTGGGGGAGGCACCGGGGAGCTGTTTTTT.

This clone was seen a few times. This sequence joins TRBV11-2 and TRBJ1-1; D is unresolved. This CDR3 region has 14 residues. CDR1 and CDR2 (germline): SGHAT, FQNNGV. Between the trimmed V and J ends, which lost 4 bases and 0 bases, there was a span of 9 bases. CDR3 loop: CASSSGLMNTEAFF. Written as DNA, the CDR3 is TGTGCCAGCAGCTCCGGACTGATGAACACTGAAGCTTTCTTT.

The J gene is TRBJ2-3, the V gene TRBV2; 10 nucleotides align to TRBD2. Germline V CDR1 and CDR2: SNHLY, FYNNEI. V lost 6 bases and J lost 2; bases outside the gene matches: 5. The CDR3 has 15 amino acids. In nucleotides, the CDR3 is TGTGCCAGCAGCCTCGGGACTAGCGCCACAGATACGCAGTATTTT. This codes for CASSLGTSATDTQYF.

V is TRBV10-3 and J is TRBJ1-3; 7 nucleotides agree with TRBD1. The germline CDR1 and CDR2 sequences are ENHRY and SYGVKD. This CDR3 region has 15 residues. V trimming: 8 bases; J trimming: 1 base; junction bases outside the gene matches: 8. CDR3 amino acids: CAIQQGLYSGNTIYF. The CDR3 DNA reads TGTGCCATCCAACAGGGGCTGTATTCTGGAAACACCATATATTTT.